The clone carrying this T cell receptor beta chain was picked up a small number of times. Its specificity is not known. The data are from a study of T cells in Graves' hyperthyroidism and ophthalmopathy. This CDR3 region has 15 residues. Germline CDR1 MNHEY, CDR2 SVGEGT. V lost 6 bases, J lost 10 bases, and 13 bases stayed unmatched. What was amplified from RNA transcripts were TCR beta CDR3 regions. The TCR CDR3 first-round RT-PCR relied on the HTBI primer set. One entry per CDR3 protein results from TCRdb running MiXCR on the multiplex PCR reads. The sample holds around 600,000 distinct CDR3 sequences, approximately 15% seen once. Study-level findings and limits: The model's output predicted ophthalmopathy at a median of roughly seven months prior to onset.

The gene calls are TRBV6-2 or TRBV6-3 and TRBJ2-3, with 10 bases that match TRBD2. The sequencing sample was made of blood. The sequence was collected from a woman under 30 with Graves' ophthalmopathy. The CDR3 is CASRPTLSGGDAQYF. Here the CDR3 DNA reads TGTGCCAGCAGGCCAACCCTCAGCGGGGGGGATGCGCAGTATTTT.